This entry concerns a single T cell receptor beta chain. What it binds is unknown. The junction departs from the called germline gene at one end, perhaps through a read error. Germline CDR1 SGHNT, CDR2 YYREEE (reference sequence). This CDR3 contains 16 residues. The data belong to a study of cytomegalovirus exposure and HLA in healthy donors. Study-level points and caveats: Researchers reported from a later analysis that most CMV-associated TCR beta chains appeared HLA-restricted. It was in a later analysis that TCR association rates were seen to vary by HLA locus, highest for DRB1 and lowest for HLA-C. Previously analyzed data showed that most TCR beta V segments were productive at a frequency of about 87% or about 30%. The majority of TCR sequences were rare, yet some public TCRs appeared in many donors.

Primers included in the PCR were 60 Vbeta and 13 Jbeta primers. Only in-frame clones appear in the TCRdb table, and some are missing; sequencing was by immunoSEQ multiplex PCR. The sample carries 190,000 or so clones, 70% to 85% recorded once. The receptor was isolated from a boy between 2 and 10 years old in good health and CMV-seronegative. The chain recombines TRBV5-4 with TRBJ2-5, with 11 bases lining up with TRBD2. The sequencing sample was made of PBMCs. The CDR3 region has the DNA TGTGCCAACAGCAAGGCTAGCGGGGGGACAGGGGAGACCCAGTACTTC. This encodes CANSKASGGTGETQYF.